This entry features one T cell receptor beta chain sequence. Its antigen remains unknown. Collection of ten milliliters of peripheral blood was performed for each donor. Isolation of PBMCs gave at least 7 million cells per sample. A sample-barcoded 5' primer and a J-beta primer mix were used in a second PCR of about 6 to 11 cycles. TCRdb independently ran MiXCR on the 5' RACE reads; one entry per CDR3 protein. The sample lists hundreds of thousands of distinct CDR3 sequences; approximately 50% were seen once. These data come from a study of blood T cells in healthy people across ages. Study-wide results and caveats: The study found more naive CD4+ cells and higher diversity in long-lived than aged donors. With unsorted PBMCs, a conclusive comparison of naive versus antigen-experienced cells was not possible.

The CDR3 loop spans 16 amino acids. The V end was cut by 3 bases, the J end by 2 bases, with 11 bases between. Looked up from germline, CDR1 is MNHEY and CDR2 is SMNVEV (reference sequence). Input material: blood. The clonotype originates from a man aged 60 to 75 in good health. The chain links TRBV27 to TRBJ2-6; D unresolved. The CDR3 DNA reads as TGTGCCAGCAGTTTCCGATCCCCCCCTGGGGCCAACGTCCTGACTTTC. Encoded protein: CASSFRSPPGANVLTF.